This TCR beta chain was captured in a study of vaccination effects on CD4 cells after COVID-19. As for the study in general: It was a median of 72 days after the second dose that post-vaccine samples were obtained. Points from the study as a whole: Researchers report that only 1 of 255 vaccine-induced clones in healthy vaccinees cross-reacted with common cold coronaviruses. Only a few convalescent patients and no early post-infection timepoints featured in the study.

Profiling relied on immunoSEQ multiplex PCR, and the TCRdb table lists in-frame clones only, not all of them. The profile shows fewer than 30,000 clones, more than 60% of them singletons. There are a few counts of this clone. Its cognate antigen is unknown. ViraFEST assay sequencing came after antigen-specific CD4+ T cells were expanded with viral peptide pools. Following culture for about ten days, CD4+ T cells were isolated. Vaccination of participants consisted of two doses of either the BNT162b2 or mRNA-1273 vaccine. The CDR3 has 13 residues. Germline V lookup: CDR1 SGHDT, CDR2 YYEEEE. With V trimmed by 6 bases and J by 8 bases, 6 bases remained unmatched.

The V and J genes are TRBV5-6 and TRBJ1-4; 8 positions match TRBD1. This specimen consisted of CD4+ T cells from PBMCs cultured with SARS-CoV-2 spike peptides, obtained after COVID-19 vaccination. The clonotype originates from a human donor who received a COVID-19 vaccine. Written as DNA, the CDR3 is TGTGCCAGCACCCGGACAGGGCGCGAAAAACTGTTTTTT. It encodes CASTRTGREKLFF.